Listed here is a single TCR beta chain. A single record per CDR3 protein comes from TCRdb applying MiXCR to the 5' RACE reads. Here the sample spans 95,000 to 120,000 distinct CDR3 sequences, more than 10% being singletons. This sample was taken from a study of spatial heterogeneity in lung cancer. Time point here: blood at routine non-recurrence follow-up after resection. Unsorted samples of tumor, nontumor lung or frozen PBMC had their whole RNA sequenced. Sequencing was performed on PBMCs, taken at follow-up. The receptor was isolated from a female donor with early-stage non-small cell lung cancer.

This CDR3 reads CASSLGGLPQETQYF. DNA of the CDR3: TGTGCCAGCAGCTTAGGGGGGCTACCCCAAGAGACCCAGTACTTC. This chain uses TRBV5-5 with TRBJ2-5, with D perhaps TRBD1 or TRBD2 (6 bases each). CDR3 size: 15 residues. From germline, CDR1 is SGHKS and CDR2 YYEKEE (reference sequence). The ends were cut back, 2 bases at V and 1 base at J, with 12 bases in the middle.